These T cell receptor beta chains were read from a single sample in a study of blood T cell repertoires in COVID-19. Using immunoSEQ multiplex PCR, the repertoire was profiled, and TCRdb retains in-frame clones only, with some absent. This sample carries hundreds of thousands of clones, around 84% of them seen once, and the ten largest clones take roughly 2.5%. Material: PBMCs or T cells enriched from blood (not recorded which). The source of these receptors is a woman aged 45-60 years who had recovered from COVID-19. CDR3s include the opening cysteine and the closing phenylalanine or tryptophan. Clone size is stated in some rows and not others, as once, few, many or a class when expanded.

size | length | J | V | CDR3
once | 15 | TRBJ2-1 | TRBV19 | CASRLGPESGNEQFF
- | 14 | TRBJ1-5 | TRBV2 | CASRSGTGNQPQHF
- | 14 | TRBJ1-1 | TRBV28 | CASSFSQGRTEAFF
- | 16 | TRBJ1-3 | TRBV4-1 | CASSHVDTRSGNTIYF
- | 15 | TRBJ2-5 | TRBV27 | CASSSLRGGQETQYF
- | 14 | TRBJ1-2 | TRBV5-6 | CASSLAGANYGYTF
- | 16 | TRBJ1-3 | TRBV29-1 | CSVDAMGQPSGNTIYF
- | 14 | TRBJ2-1 | TRBV18 | CASSPSGLAGEQFF
- | 15 | TRBJ1-5 | TRBV6-5 | CASTFSQGAGQPQHF
- | 14 | TRBJ1-1 | TRBV19 | CASSPTTMNTEAFF
- | 15 | TRBJ2-3 | TRBV13 | CASSSVGGFTGTQYF